This T cell receptor (beta chain) comes out of a study of beta chain features in type 1 diabetes. Germline V gene data show CDR1 as SGHRS and CDR2 as YFSETQ. The CDR3 runs to 15 residues. V gave up 4 bases and J gave up 4 bases; unmatched junction bases: 7. Every participating donor gave one draw, a heparinised blood sample averaging about 100 mL. It was via CD45RO/CCR7/CD25/CD127/CD95/CD27 that CD4+ naive, central memory, regulatory and stem cell-like memory cells were sorted. Reverse transcription of all isolated RNA meant that expressed TCRB transcripts were sequenced. Assay used: immunoSEQ multiplex PCR; TCRdb lists only in-frame clones, some missing. The table shows some 160,000 clones, with about 9% occurring only once. Remarks on this clone: As yet, its antigen is unknown.

The study's findings and limits: More deletions and fewer insertions at VDJ junctions were found in patients with type 1 diabetes. Among all four CD4+ subsets, Type 1 diabetes patients had TCRB CDR3s that were moderately but significantly shorter. The naive, central memory and Treg TCRB repertoires showed an apparent similarity that was greater among patients than among healthy donors.

The receptor's source is a woman under 40 with type 1 diabetes. V usage is TRBV5-1 and J usage is TRBJ2-7; 11 positions agree with TRBD2. The sequenced sample consisted of central memory CD4+ T cells from blood. In nucleotides, the CDR3 is TGCGCCAGCAGCCCCTTAGCGGGAGGGCGGTACGAGCAGTACTTC. This gives the protein CASSPLAGGRYEQYF.